This TCR beta chain stems from a study of blood T cell repertoires in COVID-19 (dated by TCRdb to 2018 to 2020). Looking at the study overall: Collaborator samples came from the United States, Italy and Spain and covered acute and convalescent phases of COVID-19. The material from the prospective study consisted of cDNA or gDNA derived from T cells, B-cell-depleted T cells, or PBMCs. The dataset comprised deeply sampled blood TCRbeta repertoires from subjects exposed to, actively infected with, or recovered from COVID-19. The repertoires were released in a freely available public database meant as a resource for research on the immune response to SARS-CoV-2. The samples were drawn from the first 160 participants of the ongoing ImmuneRACE study and from 950 to 1,500 subjects provided by 6 global collaborators. The sample metadata nearly always contained a de-identified subject ID, COVID-19 status, age in years and sex. HLA class I and class II types, where available, came from metadata supplied by the sample provider rather than from assay-based typing. Findings and caveats that apply to the study as a whole: The quantity of clinical and demographic metadata differed by source and by participant and was supplied without curation.

At one collaborating source in Seattle, patients were enrolled during active infection and were followed longitudinally through the course of disease. Collaborating institutions collected whole blood in K2EDTA tubes following their own protocols. For TCRbeta analysis, collaborator samples were shipped as frozen whole blood, as isolated PBMCs, or as DNA extracted from either sample type. The CDR3 runs 14 residues from the cysteine to the phenylalanine. Left in the record is the CDR3 DNA by itself, 42 bases read in frame from the first base. After removal of 4 bases from V and 6 bases from J, the junction retains 5 bases not matched to a gene. CDR1 and CDR2 are drawn from the germline V gene: KGHSH, LQKENI. With respect to this clone: No cognate antigen has been identified for it. The sample holds no much larger clone one base away, and base qualities are not on file.

TCRbeta CDR3 regions were amplified from genomic DNA by means of the immunoSEQ Assay, a bias-controlled multiplex PCR. Processing in the source paper ran as follows. The number of nucleated cells in each sample was estimated by amplification of reference gene primers within the assay. Sequence reads were collapsed and filtered to measure the absolute abundance of every unique TCRbeta CDR3 rearrangement. For each sample, productive Simpson clonality was calculated as the square root of Simpson's diversity index across productive rearrangements. This immuneACCESS table, as held by TCRdb, lists in-frame sequences with V and J called but not all clones. Of the missing ones, under half trace to an unresolved V gene in checked studies; the others have no known cause. D and trimming were read from the DNA, whereas the V and J calls and clone size are those reported in that table. The sample contains roughly 250,000 clones, approximately 84% of them found a single time. The ten top clones hold 15% to 18% of the sample.

Sample: peripheral blood. This clonotype was sampled from a person aged 65 to 79 with COVID-19, enrolled during active disease. The rearrangement joined TRBV18 to TRBJ2-3; 9 bases in the junction line up with TRBD1. The nucleotide sequence is given as TGTGCCAGCTCACGGACAGGGGTCGGGGATACGCAGTATTTT. This yields the protein CASSRTGVGDTQYF.